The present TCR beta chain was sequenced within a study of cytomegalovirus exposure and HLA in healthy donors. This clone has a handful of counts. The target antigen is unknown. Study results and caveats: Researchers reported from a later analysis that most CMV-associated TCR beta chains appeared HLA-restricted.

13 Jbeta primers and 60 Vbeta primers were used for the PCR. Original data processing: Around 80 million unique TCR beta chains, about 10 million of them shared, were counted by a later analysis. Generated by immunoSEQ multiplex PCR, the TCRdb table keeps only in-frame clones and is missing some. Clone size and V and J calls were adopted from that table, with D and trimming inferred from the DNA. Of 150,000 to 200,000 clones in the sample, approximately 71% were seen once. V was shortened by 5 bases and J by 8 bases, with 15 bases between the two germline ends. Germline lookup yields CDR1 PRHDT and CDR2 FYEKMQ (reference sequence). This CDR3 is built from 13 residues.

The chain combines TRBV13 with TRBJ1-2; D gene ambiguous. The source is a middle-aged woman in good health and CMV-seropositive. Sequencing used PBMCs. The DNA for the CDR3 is TGTGCCAGCAGCGGAGAGTCCCTCGAGGGCTACACCTTC. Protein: CASSGESLEGYTF.